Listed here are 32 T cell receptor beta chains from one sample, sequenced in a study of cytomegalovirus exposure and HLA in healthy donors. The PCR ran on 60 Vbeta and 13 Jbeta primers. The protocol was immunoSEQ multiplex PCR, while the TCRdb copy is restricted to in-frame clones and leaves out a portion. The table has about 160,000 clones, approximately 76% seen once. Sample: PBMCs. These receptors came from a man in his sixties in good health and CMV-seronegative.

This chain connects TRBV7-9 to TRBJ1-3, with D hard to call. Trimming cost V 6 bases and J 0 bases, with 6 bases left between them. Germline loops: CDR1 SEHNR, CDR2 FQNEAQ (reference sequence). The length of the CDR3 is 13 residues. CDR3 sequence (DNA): TGTGCCAGCAGTCTAGACTCTGGAAACACCATATATTTT. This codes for CASSLDSGNTIYF. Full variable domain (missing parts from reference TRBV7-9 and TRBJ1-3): DTGVSQNPRHKITKRGQNVTFRCDPISEHNRLYWYRQTLGQGPEFLTYFQNEAQLEKSRLLSDRFSAERPKGSFSTLEIQRTEQGDSAMYLCASSLDSGNTIYFGEGSWLTVV.

The CDR3: CASSPTSGETDTQYF. As DNA, the CDR3 is TGTGCCAGCAGCCCGACTAGCGGGGAGACAGATACGCAGTATTTT. The V call is TRBV7-3, the J call TRBJ2-3, with 11 bases matching TRBD2. From germline, CDR1 is SGHTA and CDR2 FQGTGA. The CDR3 is 15 amino acids. V shed 5 bases, J shed 3 bases, and the junction held 4 bases outside the gene matches.

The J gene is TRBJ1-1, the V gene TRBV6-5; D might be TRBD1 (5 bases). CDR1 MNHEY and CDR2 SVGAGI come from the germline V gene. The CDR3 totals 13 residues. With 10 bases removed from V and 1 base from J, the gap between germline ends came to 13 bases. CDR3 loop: CATQGSRNTEAFF. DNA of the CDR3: TGTGCCACCCAGGGTTCTCGGAACACTGAAGCTTTCTTT.

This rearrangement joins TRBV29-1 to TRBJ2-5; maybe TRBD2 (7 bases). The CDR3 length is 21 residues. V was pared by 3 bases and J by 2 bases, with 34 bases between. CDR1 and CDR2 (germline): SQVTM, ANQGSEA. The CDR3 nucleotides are TGCAGCGTTGACCAGTCCGGGGGGCCCAACCCGGGGATTGGTGGGCAAGAGACCCAGTACTTC. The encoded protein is CSVDQSGGPNPGIGGQETQYF.

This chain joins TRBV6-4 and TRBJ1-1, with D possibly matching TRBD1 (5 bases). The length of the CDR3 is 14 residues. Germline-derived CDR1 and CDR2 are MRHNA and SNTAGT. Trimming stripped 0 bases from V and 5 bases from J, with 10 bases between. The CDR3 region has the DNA TGTGCCAGCAGTGACTCGAGCAGGGCTACTGAAGCTTTCTTT. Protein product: CASSDSSRATEAFF.

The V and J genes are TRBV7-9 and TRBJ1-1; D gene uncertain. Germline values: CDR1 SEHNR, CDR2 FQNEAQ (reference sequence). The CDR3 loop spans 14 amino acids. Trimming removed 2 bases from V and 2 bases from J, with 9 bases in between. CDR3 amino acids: CASSLTRDNTEAFF. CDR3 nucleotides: TGTGCCAGCAGCTTAACCCGGGATAACACTGAAGCTTTCTTT.

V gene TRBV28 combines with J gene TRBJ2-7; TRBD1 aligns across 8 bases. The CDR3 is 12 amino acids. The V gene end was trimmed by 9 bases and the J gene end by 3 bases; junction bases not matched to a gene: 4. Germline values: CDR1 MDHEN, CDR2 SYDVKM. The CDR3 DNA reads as TGTGCCAGTAGGACAGGGATCTACGAGCAGTACTTC. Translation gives CASRTGIYEQYF.

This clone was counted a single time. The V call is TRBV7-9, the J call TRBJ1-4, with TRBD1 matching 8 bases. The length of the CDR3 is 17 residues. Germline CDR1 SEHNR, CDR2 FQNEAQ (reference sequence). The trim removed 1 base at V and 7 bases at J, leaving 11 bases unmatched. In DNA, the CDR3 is TGTGCCAGCAGCTTAGTGTCAGGGGGCGCGTCCCGTGAAAAACTGTTTTTT. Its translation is CASSLVSGGASREKLFF.

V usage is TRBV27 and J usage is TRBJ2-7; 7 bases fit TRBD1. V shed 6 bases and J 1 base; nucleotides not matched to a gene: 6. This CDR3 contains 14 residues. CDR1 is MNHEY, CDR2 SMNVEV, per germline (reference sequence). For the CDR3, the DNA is TGTGCCAGCAGGCCCTGGACAGGTTCCTACGAGCAGTACTTC. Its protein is CASRPWTGSYEQYF.

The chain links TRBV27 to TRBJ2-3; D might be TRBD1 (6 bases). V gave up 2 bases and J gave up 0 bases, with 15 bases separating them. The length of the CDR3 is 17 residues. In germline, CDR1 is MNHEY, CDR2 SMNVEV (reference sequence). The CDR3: CASSLGPGAASTDTQYF. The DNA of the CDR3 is TGTGCCAGCAGTTTAGGACCAGGGGCGGCAAGCACAGATACGCAGTATTTT.

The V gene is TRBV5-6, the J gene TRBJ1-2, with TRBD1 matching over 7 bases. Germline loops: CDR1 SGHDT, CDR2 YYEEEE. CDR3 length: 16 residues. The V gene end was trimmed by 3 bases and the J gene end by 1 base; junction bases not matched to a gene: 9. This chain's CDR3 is CASSWGTEQFNYGYTF. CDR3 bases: TGTGCCAGCAGCTGGGGGACAGAACAATTTAACTATGGCTACACCTTC.

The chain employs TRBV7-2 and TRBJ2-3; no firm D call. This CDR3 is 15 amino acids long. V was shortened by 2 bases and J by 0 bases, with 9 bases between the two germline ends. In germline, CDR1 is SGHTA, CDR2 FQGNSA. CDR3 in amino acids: CASSLNSPSTDTQYF. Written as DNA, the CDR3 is TGTGCCAGCAGCTTAAACAGCCCTAGCACAGATACGCAGTATTTT. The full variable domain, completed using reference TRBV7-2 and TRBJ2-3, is GAGVSQSPSNKVTEKGKDVELRCDPISGHTALYWYRQSLGQGLEFLIYFQGNSAPDKSGLPSDRFSAERTGGSVSTLTIQRTQQEDSAVYLCASSLNSPSTDTQYFGPGTRLTVL.

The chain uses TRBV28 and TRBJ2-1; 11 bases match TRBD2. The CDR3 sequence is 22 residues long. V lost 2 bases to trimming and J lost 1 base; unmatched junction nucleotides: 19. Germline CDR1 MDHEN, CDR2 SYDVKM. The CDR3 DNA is TGTGCCAGCAGTTTACCATTTAAGACTAGCGGGAAAATTCCTAAGTCCTACAATGAGCAGTTCTTC. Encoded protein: CASSLPFKTSGKIPKSYNEQFF.

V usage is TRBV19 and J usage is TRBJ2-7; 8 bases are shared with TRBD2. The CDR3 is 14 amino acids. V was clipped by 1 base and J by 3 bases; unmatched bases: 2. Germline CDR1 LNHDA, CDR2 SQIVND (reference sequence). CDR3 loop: CASSIVAGGYEQYF. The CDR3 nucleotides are TGTGCCAGTAGTATAGTCGCGGGAGGCTACGAGCAGTACTTC.

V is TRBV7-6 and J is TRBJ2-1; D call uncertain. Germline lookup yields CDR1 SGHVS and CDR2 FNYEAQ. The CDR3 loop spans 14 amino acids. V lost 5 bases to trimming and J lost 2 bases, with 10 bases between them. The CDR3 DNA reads TGTGCCAGCAGCCCCAGCGAGACCTACAATGAGCAGTTCTTC. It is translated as CASSPSETYNEQFF. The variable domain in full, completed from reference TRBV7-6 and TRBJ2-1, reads GAGVSQSPRYKVTKRGQDVALRCDPISGHVSLYWYRQALGQGPEFLTYFNYEAQQDKSGLPNDRFSAERPEGSISTLTIQRTEQRDSAMYRCASSPSETYNEQFFGPGTRLTVL.

The CDR3 nucleotides are TGTGCCAGCAAACTAGCGGGAGGTGATACGCAGTATTTT. This translates into CASKLAGGDTQYF. The rearrangement uses TRBV28 and TRBJ2-3; 12 bases fit TRBD2. This CDR3 spans 13 amino acids. Per germline, CDR1 MDHEN and CDR2 SYDVKM. J was trimmed by 6 bases and V by 7 bases; bases with no gene match: 2.

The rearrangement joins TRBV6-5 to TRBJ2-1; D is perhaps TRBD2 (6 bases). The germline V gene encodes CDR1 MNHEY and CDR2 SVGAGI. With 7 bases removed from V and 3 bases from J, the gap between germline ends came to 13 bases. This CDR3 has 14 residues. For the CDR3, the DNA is TGTGCCAGCATCTCCACCGGGGGCTACAATGAGCAGTTCTTC. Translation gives CASISTGGYNEQFF.

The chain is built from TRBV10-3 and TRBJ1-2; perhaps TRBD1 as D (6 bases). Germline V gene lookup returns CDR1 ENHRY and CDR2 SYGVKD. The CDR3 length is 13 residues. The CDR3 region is CKGQGPTAYGYTF. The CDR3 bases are TGTAAGGGGCAGGGGCCAACGGCCTATGGCTACACCTTC.

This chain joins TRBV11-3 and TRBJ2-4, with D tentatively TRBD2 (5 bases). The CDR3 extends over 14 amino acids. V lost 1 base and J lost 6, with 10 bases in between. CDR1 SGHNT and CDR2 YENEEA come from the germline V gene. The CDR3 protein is CASSLAGMGNIQYF. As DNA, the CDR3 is TGTGCCAGCAGCTTAGCCGGGATGGGAAACATTCAGTACTTC.

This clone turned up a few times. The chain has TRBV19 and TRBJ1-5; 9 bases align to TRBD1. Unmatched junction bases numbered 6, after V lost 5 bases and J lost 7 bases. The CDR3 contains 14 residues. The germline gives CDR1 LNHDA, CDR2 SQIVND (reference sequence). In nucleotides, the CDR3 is TGTGCCAGTAGTCCCCGACAGGGGGGACAGCCCCAGCATTTT. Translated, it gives CASSPRQGGQPQHF.

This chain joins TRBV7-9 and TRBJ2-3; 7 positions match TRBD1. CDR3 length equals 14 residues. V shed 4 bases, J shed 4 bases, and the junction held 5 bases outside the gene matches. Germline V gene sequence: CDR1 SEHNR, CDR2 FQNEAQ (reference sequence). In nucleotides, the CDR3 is TGTGCCAGCAGCTCAGACAGGGTGGCAGATACGCAGTATTTT. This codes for CASSSDRVADTQYF.

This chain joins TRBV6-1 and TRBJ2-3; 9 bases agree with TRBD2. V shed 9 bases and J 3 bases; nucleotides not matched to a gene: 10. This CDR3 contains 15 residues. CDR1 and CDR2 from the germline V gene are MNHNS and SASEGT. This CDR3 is CASYSGLAGTDTQYF. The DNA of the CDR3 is TGTGCCAGTTATTCTGGGCTAGCGGGGACAGATACGCAGTATTTT.

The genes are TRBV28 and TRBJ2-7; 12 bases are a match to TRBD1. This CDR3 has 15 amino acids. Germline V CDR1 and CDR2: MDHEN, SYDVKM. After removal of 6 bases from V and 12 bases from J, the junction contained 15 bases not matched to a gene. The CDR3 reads CASSVGTGGWWRVYF. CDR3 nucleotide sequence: TGTGCCAGCAGCGTGGGGACAGGGGGCTGGTGGAGGGTGTACTTC. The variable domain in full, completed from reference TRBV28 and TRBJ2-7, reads DVKVTQSSRYLVKRTGEKVFLECVQDMDHENMFWYRQDPGLGLRLIYFSYDVKMKEKGDIPEGYSVSREKKERFSLILESASTNQTSMYLCASSVGTGGWWRVYFGPGTRLTVT.

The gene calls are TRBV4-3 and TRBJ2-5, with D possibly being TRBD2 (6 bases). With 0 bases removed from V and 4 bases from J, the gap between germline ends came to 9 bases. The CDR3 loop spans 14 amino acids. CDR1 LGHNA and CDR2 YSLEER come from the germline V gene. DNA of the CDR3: TGCGCCAGCAGCCAAGATTTCGGGAGAGAGACCCAGTACTTC. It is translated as CASSQDFGRETQYF.

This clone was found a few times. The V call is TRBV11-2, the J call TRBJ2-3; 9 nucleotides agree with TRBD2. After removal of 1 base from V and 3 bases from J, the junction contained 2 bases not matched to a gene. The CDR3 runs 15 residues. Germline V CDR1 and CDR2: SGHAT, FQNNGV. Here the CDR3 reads CASSLASGITDTQYF. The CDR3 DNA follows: TGTGCCAGCAGCTTAGCTAGCGGGATAACAGATACGCAGTATTTT.

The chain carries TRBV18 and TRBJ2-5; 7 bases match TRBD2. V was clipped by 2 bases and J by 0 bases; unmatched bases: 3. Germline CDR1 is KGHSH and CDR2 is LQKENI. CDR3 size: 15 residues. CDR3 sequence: CASSPRLADQETQYF. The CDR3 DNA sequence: TGTGCCAGCTCACCAAGGCTAGCGGACCAAGAGACCCAGTACTTC.

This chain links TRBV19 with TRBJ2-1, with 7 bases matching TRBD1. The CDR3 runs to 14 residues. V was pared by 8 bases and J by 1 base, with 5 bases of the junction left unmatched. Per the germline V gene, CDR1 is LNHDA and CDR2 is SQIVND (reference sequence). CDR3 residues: CASSTGESYNEQFF. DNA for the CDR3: TGTGCCAGTTCCACAGGGGAATCCTACAATGAGCAGTTCTTC.

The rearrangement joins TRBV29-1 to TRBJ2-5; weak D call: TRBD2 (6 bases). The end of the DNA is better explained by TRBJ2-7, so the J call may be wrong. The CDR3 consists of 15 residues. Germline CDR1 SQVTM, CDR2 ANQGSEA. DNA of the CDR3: TGCAGCGCCGCCAATGGGCCAGCGGGCCCCTACGAGCAGTACTTC. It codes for CSAANGPAGPYEQYF.

CDR3 sequence (DNA): TGTGCCAGCAGCCACCTAGCGGGAATAGATACGCAGTATTTT. Its translation is CASSHLAGIDTQYF. V gene TRBV14 combines with J gene TRBJ2-3; 9 nucleotides align to TRBD2. This CDR3 region has 14 residues. Trimming cost V 3 bases and J 5 bases; bases outside gene matches: 3. From germline, CDR1 is SGHDN and CDR2 FVKESK.

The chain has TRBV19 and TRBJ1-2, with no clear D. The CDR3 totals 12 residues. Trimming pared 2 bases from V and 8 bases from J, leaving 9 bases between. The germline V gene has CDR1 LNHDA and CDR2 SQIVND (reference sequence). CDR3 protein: CASSIPLFGYTF. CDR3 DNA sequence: TGTGCCAGTAGTATACCCTTGTTCGGCTACACCTTC.

The CDR3 loop is CSVETDRPYEQYF. CDR3 DNA: TGCAGCGTTGAAACCGACAGGCCATACGAGCAGTACTTC. The chain couples TRBV29-1 to TRBJ2-7, with TRBD1 as a possible D gene (6 bases). The CDR3 totals 13 residues. V was trimmed by 2 bases and J by 4 bases, leaving 12 bases between them. Looked up from germline, CDR1 is SQVTM and CDR2 is ANQGSEA.

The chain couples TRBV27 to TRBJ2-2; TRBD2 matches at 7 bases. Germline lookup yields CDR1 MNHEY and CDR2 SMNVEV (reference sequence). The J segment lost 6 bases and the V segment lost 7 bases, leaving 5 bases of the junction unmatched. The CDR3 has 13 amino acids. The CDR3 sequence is CASILAYPGELFF. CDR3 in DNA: TGTGCCAGCATACTAGCGTATCCCGGGGAGCTGTTTTTT.